Listed here are 12 T cell receptor beta chains from one sample, sequenced in a study of shared clonotypes between healthy human individuals. Sequenced by immunoSEQ multiplex PCR; TCRdb stores in-frame clones only, minus some. This table holds 700,000 or so clones, 60% to 80% found once. The source material was memory CD4+ T cells sorted from blood. This sample's subset: CD45RA-negative fraction. All receptors derive from a woman aged 25 to 39 in good health.

J is TRBJ2-1 and V is TRBV4-1, with D perhaps being TRBD1 or TRBD2 (5 bases each). CDR1 MGHRA and CDR2 YSYEKL come from the germline V gene. The CDR3 has 17 residues. V lost 3 bases and J lost 0, with 15 bases in between. CDR3 residues: CASSQGTYASSYNEQFF. The CDR3 region has the DNA TGCGCCAGCAGCCAGGGGACGTATGCGAGCTCCTACAATGAGCAGTTCTTC.

This chain joins TRBV11-2 and TRBJ2-5; 7 bases fit TRBD1. The J call may be wrong; the DNA end is better matched by TRBJ2-7. CDR1 and CDR2 from the germline V gene are SGHAT and FQNNGV. The CDR3 has 16 residues. The CDR3: CASSLGNRGPTYEQYF. CDR3 DNA: TGTGCCAGCAGCTTAGGGAACAGGGGCCCCACCTACGAGCAGTACTTC.

The J gene is TRBJ2-1, the V gene TRBV9; D may be TRBD1 (6 bases). Trimming cost V 1 base and J 0 bases, with 11 bases left between them. Germline CDR1 and CDR2: SGDLS and YYNGEE. The CDR3 has 16 residues. The CDR3 spells CASSVSQGNSYNEQFF. The CDR3 nucleotides are TGTGCCAGCAGCGTAAGTCAGGGGAACTCCTACAATGAGCAGTTCTTC.

V and J are TRBV6-4 and TRBJ2-6; 11 bases match TRBD2. The J segment lost 0 bases and the V segment lost 4 bases, leaving 5 bases of the junction unmatched. In germline, CDR1 is MRHNA, CDR2 SNTAGT. The CDR3 consists of 18 residues. The CDR3 spells CASSAGLAGNSGANVLTF. DNA for the CDR3: TGTGCCAGCAGTGCCGGACTAGCGGGCAACTCTGGGGCCAACGTCCTGACTTTC.

The chain has TRBV6-1 and TRBJ2-1; D call uncertain. Trimming removed 4 bases from V and 0 bases from J, with 13 bases in between. This CDR3 contains 16 residues. Germline CDR1 and CDR2: MNHNS and SASEGT. This CDR3 reads CASSVAAYNSYNEQFF. The CDR3 DNA sequence: TGTGCCAGCAGTGTCGCAGCGTACAACTCCTACAATGAGCAGTTCTTC.

The chain is built from TRBV5-4 and TRBJ2-5; 10 bases fit TRBD2. Germline V gene data show CDR1 as SGHNT and CDR2 as YYREEE (reference sequence). Germline trimming cut 4 bases from V and 4 bases from J; bases unmatched to any gene: 7. The CDR3 covers 15 residues. CDR3 DNA: TGTGCCAGCAGCGAAGCGGGAGGGCCGGGAGAGACCCAGTACTTC. It yields the protein CASSEAGGPGETQYF.

The chain links TRBV6-1 to TRBJ2-2; the match to TRBD1 covers 7 bases. Germline trimming cut 2 bases from V and 4 bases from J; bases unmatched to any gene: 10. From germline, CDR1 is MNHNS and CDR2 SASEGT. The CDR3 consists of 17 residues. For the CDR3, the DNA is TGTGCCAGCAGTGAACATCTGGCGACAGGGCGCACCGGGGAGCTGTTTTTT. Translating gives CASSEHLATGRTGELFF.

Only a few counts were recorded for this clone. The J gene is TRBJ1-1, the V gene TRBV30; maybe TRBD1 (6 bases). The length of the CDR3 is 14 residues. The V end was cut by 5 bases, the J end by 1 base, with 14 bases between. Germline CDR1 is GTSNPN and CDR2 is SVGIG (reference sequence). CDR3 DNA: TGTGCCTGGCAAGGTCCGGGGGCGAACACTGAAGCTTTCTTT. The encoded protein is CAWQGPGANTEAFF.

The V and J genes are TRBV28 and TRBJ2-5; possible D gene TRBD2, 6 bases. V lost 3 bases, J lost 11 bases, and 28 bases lay in between. Germline V gene sequence: CDR1 MDHEN, CDR2 SYDVKM. The CDR3 consists of 17 residues. CDR3 residues: CASSFSPSGLGPGEQYF. The CDR3 region has the DNA TGTGCCAGCAGTTTCTCCCCCTCGGGGCTGGGGCCGGGGGAGCAGTACTTC.

This clone appeared a few times. The CDR3 loop is CAWRGQGLGQPQHF. CDR3 nucleotide sequence: TGTGCCTGGAGAGGTCAGGGGCTGGGTCAGCCCCAGCATTTT. The chain is built from TRBV30 and TRBJ1-5; possibly TRBD1 for D (6 bases). V was clipped by 3 bases and J by 6 bases, with 15 bases between them. The length of the CDR3 is 14 residues. Germline CDR1 GTSNPN, CDR2 SVGIG (reference sequence).

This clone was observed a handful of times. The genes are TRBV5-1 and TRBJ2-6; the D is unclear. The CDR3 has 17 residues. The germline gives CDR1 SGHRS, CDR2 YFSETQ. V gave up 0 bases and J gave up 2 bases, with 12 bases separating them. In DNA form, the CDR3 reads TGCGCCAGCAGCTTGGGAGGCGGCTCCCCTGGGGCCAACGTCCTGACTTTC. Protein sequence: CASSLGGGSPGANVLTF.

This clone was observed once. The chain employs TRBV14 and TRBJ1-2; tentative D call: TRBD1 (6 bases). V was pared by 4 bases and J by 4 bases, with 16 bases between. The germline gives CDR1 SGHDN, CDR2 FVKESK. The CDR3 has 15 residues. CDR3 amino acids: CASSRGGARIYGYTF. The CDR3 coding sequence is TGTGCCAGCAGCCGAGGGGGGGCGCGTATCTATGGCTACACCTTC.